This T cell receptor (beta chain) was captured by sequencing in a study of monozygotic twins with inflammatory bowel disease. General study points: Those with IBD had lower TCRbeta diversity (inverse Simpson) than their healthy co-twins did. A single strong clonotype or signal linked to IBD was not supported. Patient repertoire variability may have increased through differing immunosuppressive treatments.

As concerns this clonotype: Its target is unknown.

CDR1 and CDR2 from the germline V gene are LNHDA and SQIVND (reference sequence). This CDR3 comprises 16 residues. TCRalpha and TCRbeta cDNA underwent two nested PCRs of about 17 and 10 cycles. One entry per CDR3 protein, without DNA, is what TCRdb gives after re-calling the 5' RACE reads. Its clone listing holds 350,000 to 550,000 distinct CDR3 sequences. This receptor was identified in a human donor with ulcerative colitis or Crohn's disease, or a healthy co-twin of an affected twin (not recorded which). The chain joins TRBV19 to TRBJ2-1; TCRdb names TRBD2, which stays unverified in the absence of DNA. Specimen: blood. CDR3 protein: CASSILWASGNNEQFF.